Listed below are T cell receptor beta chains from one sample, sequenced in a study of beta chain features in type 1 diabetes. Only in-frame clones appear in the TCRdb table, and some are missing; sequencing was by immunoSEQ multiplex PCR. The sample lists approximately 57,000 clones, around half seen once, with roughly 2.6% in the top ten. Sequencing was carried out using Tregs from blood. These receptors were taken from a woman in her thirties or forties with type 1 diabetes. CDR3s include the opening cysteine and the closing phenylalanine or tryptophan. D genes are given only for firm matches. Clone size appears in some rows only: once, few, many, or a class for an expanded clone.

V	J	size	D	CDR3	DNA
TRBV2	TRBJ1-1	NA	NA	CASSSMNTEAFF	TGTGCCAGCAGTTCCATGAACACTGAAGCTTTCTTT
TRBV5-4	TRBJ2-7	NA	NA	CASSQTTGYVYEQYF	TGTGCCAGCAGCCAAACCACAGGGTACGTTTACGAGCAGTACTTC
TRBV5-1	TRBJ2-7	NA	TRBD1	CASSLDRVDEQYF	TGCGCCAGCAGCCTGGACAGGGTCGACGAGCAGTACTTC
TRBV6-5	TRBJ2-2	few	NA	CASFSGNTGELFF	TGTGCCAGCTTTAGCGGGAACACCGGGGAGCTGTTTTTT
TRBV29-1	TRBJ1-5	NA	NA	CSVVFSKAGFNQPQHF	TGCAGCGTTGTTTTCTCAAAAGCCGGTTTCAATCAGCCCCAGCATTTT
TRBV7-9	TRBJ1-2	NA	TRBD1	CASSSLQGAYGYTF	TGTGCCAGCAGCTCGCTTCAGGGGGCCTATGGCTACACCTTC
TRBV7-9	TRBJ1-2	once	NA	CASSRDTANYGYTF	TGTGCCAGCAGCCGGGACACCGCTAACTATGGCTACACCTTC
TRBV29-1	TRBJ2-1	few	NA	CSGRRGRDNEQFF	TGCAGCGGACGGAGGGGCCGCGACAATGAGCAGTTCTTC
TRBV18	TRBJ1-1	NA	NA	CASSSYYLRGTEAFF	TGTGCCAGCTCATCGTATTACCTCAGGGGAACTGAAGCTTTCTTT
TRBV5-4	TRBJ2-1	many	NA	CASSIKAGEQFF	TGTGCCAGCAGCATAAAGGCGGGTGAGCAGTTCTTC
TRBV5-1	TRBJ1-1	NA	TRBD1	CASSRLTGGNTEAFF	TGCGCCAGCAGTCGACTTACAGGGGGAAACACTGAAGCTTTCTTT
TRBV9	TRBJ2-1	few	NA	CASSVDPTGISEQFF	TGTGCCAGCAGCGTAGATCCGACGGGGATCAGTGAGCAGTTCTTC
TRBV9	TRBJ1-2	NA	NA	CASSVDLRGPGYTF	TGTGCCAGCAGCGTAGACCTCCGAGGGCCTGGCTACACCTTC
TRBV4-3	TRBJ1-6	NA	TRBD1	CASSQDWGTDNSPLHF	TGCGCCAGCAGCCAAGATTGGGGGACAGACAATTCACCCCTCCACTTT
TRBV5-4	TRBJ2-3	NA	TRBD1	CASSLGGQGRDTQYF	TGTGCCAGCAGCCTAGGGGGACAGGGGAGGGATACGCAGTATTTT
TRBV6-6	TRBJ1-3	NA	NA	CASRSTGNTIYF	TGTGCCAGCAGATCCACTGGAAACACCATATATTTT
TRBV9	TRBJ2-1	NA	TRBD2	CASVRDLNGRPGNEQFF	TGTGCCAGCGTGAGGGATCTGAACGGGAGGCCGGGTAATGAGCAGTTCTTC
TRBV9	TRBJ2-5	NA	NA	CASSVAPGVETQYF	TGTGCCAGCAGCGTAGCTCCGGGAGTAGAGACCCAGTACTTC
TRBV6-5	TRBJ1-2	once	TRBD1	CASSPSPTGNGYTF	TGTGCCAGCAGTCCCTCCCCGACAGGGAATGGCTACACCTTC
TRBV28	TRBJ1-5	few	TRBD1	CASSLGTARFQPQHF	TGTGCCAGCAGTTTGGGGACAGCCCGTTTTCAGCCCCAGCATTTT
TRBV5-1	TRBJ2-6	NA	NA	CASSFSPGAPLSGANVLTF	TGCGCCAGCAGCTTTTCCCCGGGAGCGCCTCTCTCTGGGGCCAACGTCCTGACTTTC
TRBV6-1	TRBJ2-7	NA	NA	CASSEWTNGTRSYEQYF	TGTGCCAGCAGTGAATGGACTAACGGAACCCGCTCCTACGAGCAGTACTTC
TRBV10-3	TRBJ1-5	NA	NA	CAISENGGHQPQHF	TGTGCCATCAGTGAGAATGGAGGGCACCAGCCCCAGCATTTT
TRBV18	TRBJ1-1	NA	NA	CASSPTTAQGEAFF	TGTGCCAGCTCACCAACAACGGCGCAGGGTGAAGCTTTCTTT
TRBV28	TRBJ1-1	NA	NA	CASSLAGNTEAFF	TGTGCCAGCAGTTTAGCCGGGAACACTGAAGCTTTCTTT
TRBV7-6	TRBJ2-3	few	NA	CASSLVGLEAPDTQYF	TGTGCCAGCAGCTTAGTTGGCCTCGAGGCCCCAGATACGCAGTATTTT
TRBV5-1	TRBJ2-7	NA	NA	CASSLRNALGAYEQYF	TGCGCCAGCAGCTTAAGGAACGCTCTCGGAGCCTACGAGCAGTACTTC
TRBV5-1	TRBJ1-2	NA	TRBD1	CASSLIGTGDYGYTF	TGCGCCAGCAGCTTGATAGGGACAGGTGACTATGGCTACACCTTC
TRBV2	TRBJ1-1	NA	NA	CASSELRASDTEAFF	TGTGCCAGCAGTGAGTTGCGGGCCTCGGACACTGAAGCTTTCTTT
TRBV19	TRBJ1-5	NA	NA	CASSVTGNQPQHF	TGTGCCAGTAGTGTTACGGGCAATCAGCCCCAGCATTTT
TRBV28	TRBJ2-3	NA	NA	CASKVRGVADTQYF	TGTGCCAGCAAGGTCCGCGGGGTCGCAGATACGCAGTATTTT
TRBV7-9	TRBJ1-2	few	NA	CASSFAADYGYTF	TGTGCCAGCAGCTTTGCGGCGGACTATGGCTACACCTTC
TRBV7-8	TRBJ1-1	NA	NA	CASSLGRGRTEAFF	TGTGCCAGCAGCTTAGGGCGGGGGCGAACTGAAGCTTTCTTT
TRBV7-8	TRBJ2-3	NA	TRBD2	CASSPGRGTDTQYF	TGTGCCAGCAGCCCCGGGAGGGGCACAGATACGCAGTATTTT
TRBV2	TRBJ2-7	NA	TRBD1	CASTGQGAYEQYF	TGTGCCAGCACAGGACAGGGGGCCTACGAGCAGTACTTC
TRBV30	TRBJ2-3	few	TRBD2	CAFHIAGATDTQYF	TGTGCCTTCCACATAGCGGGAGCCACAGATACGCAGTATTTT